This entry describes one T cell receptor beta chain. In the source study's methods: Reference gene primer amplification in the assay estimated nucleated cell counts. Clones were sequenced by immunoSEQ multiplex PCR, and TCRdb holds only the in-frame ones, with some missing. V and J calls and clone size follow that table, whereas D and trimming were derived from the DNA. The table shows 200,000 to 250,000 clones, with roughly 84% occurring only once. These data originate in a study of blood T cell repertoires in COVID-19. The overall study: Researchers got acute and convalescent COVID-19 samples from the United States, Italy and Spain. Sources were T cells, B-cell-depleted T cells, or PBMCs; the material itself was cDNA or gDNA.

The sample comprised peripheral blood. This clonotype was sampled from a woman aged 80 or older with active or convalescent COVID-19.

In DNA, the CDR3 is TGCAGCGTTGCGCTGGCAGGGTGGCAAGAGACCCAGTACTTC. The encoded protein is CSVALAGWQETQYF. The V call is TRBV29-1, the J call TRBJ2-5, with D maybe TRBD1 (5 bases). Germline-derived CDR1 and CDR2 are SQVTM and ANQGSEA. V lost 4 bases to trimming and J lost 2 bases, with 14 bases between them. The CDR3 is 14 residues long.